The rows below give T cell receptor beta chains drawn from one sample of a study of T cells after yellow fever vaccination. A single record per CDR3 protein comes from TCRdb applying MiXCR to the 5' RACE reads. The sample has 300,000 to 350,000 distinct CDR3 sequences, approximately 8% seen once. The starting material was PBMCs, obtained about 49 days after the first yellow fever vaccination. These receptors all come from a man between 18 and 29 years old who received the YFV17D yellow fever vaccine. CDR3s include the opening cysteine and the closing phenylalanine or tryptophan. The D gene is left open where the match is weak.

cdr3_aa,v_call,d_call,j_call
CASSPRGASGVRDTQYF,TRBV7-2,TRBD2,TRBJ2-3
CASSLDGGLNIQYF,TRBV5-1,-,TRBJ2-4
CASTVVGQGSYEQYF,TRBV6-1,TRBD1,TRBJ2-7
CASSSNLGRILGNTIYF,TRBV12-3/TRBV12-4,-,TRBJ1-3
CASSLGAVTEAFF,TRBV7-9,-,TRBJ1-1
CASSNNAGLASGELFF,TRBV7-2,TRBD2,TRBJ2-2
CSVVASGGDRSYNEQFF,TRBV29-1,TRBD2,TRBJ2-1
CASKRAQQLTGRFYNEQFF,TRBV21-1,-,TRBJ2-1
CASSPQLEIYEQYF,TRBV27,-,TRBJ2-7
CSVEEGLQGPNYGYTF,TRBV29-1,-,TRBJ1-2
CASSLVAGNYQPQHF,TRBV5-1,-,TRBJ1-5
CASSLDWAEETQYF,TRBV7-2,-,TRBJ2-5
CASSLVLGTYEQYF,TRBV12-3/TRBV12-4,-,TRBJ2-7
CATSEGTGDQPQHF,TRBV24-1,TRBD1,TRBJ1-5
CASSLGPGQGVFSNQPQHF,TRBV5-4,TRBD1,TRBJ1-5
CASSDWGQGGIYGYTF,TRBV12-3/TRBV12-4,TRBD1,TRBJ1-2
CASSYRGGGERETQYF,TRBV6-5,-,TRBJ2-5
CASRRTGRGQETQYF,TRBV5-1,-,TRBJ2-5
CASSSVWRPGNTIYF,TRBV7-2,-,TRBJ1-3
CASSIPGQGIGYTF,TRBV5-6,TRBD1,TRBJ1-2
CASIRQPGLAKETQYF,TRBV5-1,TRBD2,TRBJ2-5
CATSRAGTSYNEQFF,TRBV15,-,TRBJ2-1
CAWSVRGTEAFF,TRBV30,-,TRBJ1-1
CASSPQTGTGGPGELFF,TRBV11-3,TRBD1,TRBJ2-2
CASSLQTLIMNEQFF,TRBV5-5,-,TRBJ2-1
CASSQYRDREGAFF,TRBV6-1,TRBD1,TRBJ1-1
CASSYSARGRYNEQFF,TRBV6-5,-,TRBJ2-1
CASSAHGPAASTDTQYF,TRBV7-2,-,TRBJ2-3
CASSFGTSGGGKTQYF,TRBV7-2,TRBD2,TRBJ2-5
CGSSMVYSNQPQHF,TRBV4-1,-,TRBJ1-5
CASSYGYEQFF,TRBV6-5,-,TRBJ2-1
CASSETVNSPLHF,TRBV19,-,TRBJ1-6
CASSAGHPTSEQYF,TRBV7-2,-,TRBJ2-7
CSASRVDYSYEQYF,TRBV20-1,-,TRBJ2-7
CASSFEGTYEQYF,TRBV5-1,-,TRBJ2-7
CASSPRTSGGGYNEQFF,TRBV11-3,TRBD2,TRBJ2-1
CASSPRGLSGANVLTF,TRBV7-2,TRBD1,TRBJ2-6
CASTQTGTDTQYF,TRBV5-5,TRBD1,TRBJ2-3
CASSDLESPYEQYF,TRBV2,-,TRBJ2-7
CASSNSATEAFF,TRBV6-2/TRBV6-3,-,TRBJ1-1
CASSSIRMRTDTQYF,TRBV7-2,-,TRBJ2-3
CASSLGPDRGRYEQYF,TRBV7-8,-,TRBJ2-7
CASSSEPGRPLAGELFF,TRBV27,-,TRBJ2-2
CASTRGGGRADTQYF,TRBV28,-,TRBJ2-3
CSGRGEADTQYF,TRBV20-1,-,TRBJ2-3
CASSRKAGYADTQYF,TRBV7-6,-,TRBJ2-3
CASSPGPLNTGELFF,TRBV7-2,-,TRBJ2-2
CASSLAGVSETQYF,TRBV5-6,-,TRBJ2-5
CSARDRQAYEQYF,TRBV20-1,-,TRBJ2-7
CSASGRANEKLFF,TRBV20-1,-,TRBJ1-4
CASSGTGGDYGYTF,TRBV2,TRBD1,TRBJ1-2
CSAQGLAGADTGELFF,TRBV20-1,TRBD2,TRBJ2-2
CASSTQGVGFF,TRBV12-3/TRBV12-4,TRBD1,TRBJ1-1
CATSRGVANEKLFF,TRBV15,-,TRBJ1-4
CASSGKGGTSNEKLFF,TRBV2,TRBD1,TRBJ1-4